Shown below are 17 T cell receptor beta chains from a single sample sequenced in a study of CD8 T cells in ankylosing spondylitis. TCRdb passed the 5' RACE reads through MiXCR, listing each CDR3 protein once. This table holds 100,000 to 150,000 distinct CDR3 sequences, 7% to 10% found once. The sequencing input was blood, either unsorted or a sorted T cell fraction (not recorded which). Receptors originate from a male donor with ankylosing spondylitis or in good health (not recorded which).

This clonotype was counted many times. This chain's CDR3 is CASSLPGSYNEQFF. In DNA form, the CDR3 reads TGTGCCAGCAGCTTGCCGGGCTCCTACAATGAGCAGTTCTTC. The chain recombines TRBV5-6 with TRBJ2-1, with unresolved D. The CDR3 consists of 14 residues. The germline V and J ends were trimmed by 1 base and 0 bases, with 5 bases remaining between them. Germline loops: CDR1 SGHDT, CDR2 YYEEEE. The full variable domain, in which reference TRBV5-6 and TRBJ2-1 provide the parts outside the CDR3, is DAGVTQSPTHLIKTRGQQVTLRCSPKSGHDTVSWYQQALGQGPQFIFQYYEEEERQRGNFPDRFSGHQFPNYSSELNVNALLLGDSALYLCASSLPGSYNEQFFGPGTRLTVL.

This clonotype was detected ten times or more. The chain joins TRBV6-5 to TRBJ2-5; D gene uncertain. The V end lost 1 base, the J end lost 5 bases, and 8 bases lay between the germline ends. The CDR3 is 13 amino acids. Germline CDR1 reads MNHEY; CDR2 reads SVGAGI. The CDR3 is CASSYFETETQYF. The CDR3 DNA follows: TGTGCCAGCAGTTACTTTGAAACGGAGACCCAGTACTTC.

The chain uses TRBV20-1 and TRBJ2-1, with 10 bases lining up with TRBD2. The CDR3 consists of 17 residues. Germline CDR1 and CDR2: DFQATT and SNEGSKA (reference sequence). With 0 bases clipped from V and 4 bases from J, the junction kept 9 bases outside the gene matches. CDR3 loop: CSARDSSGRRGYNEQFF. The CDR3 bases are TGCAGTGCTAGAGACTCTAGCGGGAGAAGGGGATACAATGAGCAGTTCTTC.

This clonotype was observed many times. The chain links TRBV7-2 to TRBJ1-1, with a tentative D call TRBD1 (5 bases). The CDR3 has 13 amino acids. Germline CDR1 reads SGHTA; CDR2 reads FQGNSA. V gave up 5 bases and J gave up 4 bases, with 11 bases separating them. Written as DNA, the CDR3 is TGTGCCAGCAGCCCTGACAGTACCACTGAAGCTTTCTTT. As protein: CASSPDSTTEAFF.

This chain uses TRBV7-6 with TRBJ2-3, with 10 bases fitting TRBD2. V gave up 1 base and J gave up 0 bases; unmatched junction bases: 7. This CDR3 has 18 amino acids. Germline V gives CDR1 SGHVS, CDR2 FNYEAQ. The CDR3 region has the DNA TGTGCCAGCAGCTTAGACCCTCCTAGCGGGAGAAGCACAGATACGCAGTATTTT. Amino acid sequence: CASSLDPPSGRSTDTQYF.

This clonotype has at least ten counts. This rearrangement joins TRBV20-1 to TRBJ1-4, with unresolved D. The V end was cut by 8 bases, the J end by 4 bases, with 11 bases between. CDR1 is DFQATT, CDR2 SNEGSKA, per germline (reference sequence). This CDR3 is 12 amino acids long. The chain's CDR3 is CSPRMGNEKLFF. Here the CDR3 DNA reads TGCAGTCCCCGGATGGGTAATGAAAAACTGTTTTTT.

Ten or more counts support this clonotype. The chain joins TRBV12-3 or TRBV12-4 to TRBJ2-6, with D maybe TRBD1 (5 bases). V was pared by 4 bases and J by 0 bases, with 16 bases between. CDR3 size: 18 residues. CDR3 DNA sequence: TGTGCCAGCAGTTCAGACAGCCTGGATTACTCTGGGGCCAACGTCCTGACTTTC. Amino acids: CASSSDSLDYSGANVLTF.

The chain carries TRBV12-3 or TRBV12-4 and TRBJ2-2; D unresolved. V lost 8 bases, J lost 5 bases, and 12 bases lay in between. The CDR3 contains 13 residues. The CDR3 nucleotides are TGTGCCAGCTCGTATGTGGCAACCGGGGAGCTGTTTTTT. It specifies CASSYVATGELFF.

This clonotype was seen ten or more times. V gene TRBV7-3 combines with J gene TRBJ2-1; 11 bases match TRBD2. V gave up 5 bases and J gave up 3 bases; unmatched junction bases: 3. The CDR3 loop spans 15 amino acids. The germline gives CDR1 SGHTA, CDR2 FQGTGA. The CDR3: CASSRLAGFYNEQFF. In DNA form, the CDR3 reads TGTGCCAGCAGCAGACTAGCGGGATTCTACAATGAGCAGTTCTTC.

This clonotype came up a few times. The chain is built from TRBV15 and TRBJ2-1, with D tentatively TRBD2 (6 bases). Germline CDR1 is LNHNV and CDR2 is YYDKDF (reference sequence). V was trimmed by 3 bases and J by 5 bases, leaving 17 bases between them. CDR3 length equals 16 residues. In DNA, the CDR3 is TGTGCCACCAGCAGTCTCGGGGGAGTGGGTGACAATGAGCAGTTCTTC. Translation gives CATSSLGGVGDNEQFF.

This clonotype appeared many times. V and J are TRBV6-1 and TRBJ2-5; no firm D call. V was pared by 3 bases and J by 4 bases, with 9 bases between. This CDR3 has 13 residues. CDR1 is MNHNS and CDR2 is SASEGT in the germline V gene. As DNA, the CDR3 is TGTGCCAGCAGTGATCCGATGGGAGAGACCCAGTACTTC. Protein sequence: CASSDPMGETQYF.

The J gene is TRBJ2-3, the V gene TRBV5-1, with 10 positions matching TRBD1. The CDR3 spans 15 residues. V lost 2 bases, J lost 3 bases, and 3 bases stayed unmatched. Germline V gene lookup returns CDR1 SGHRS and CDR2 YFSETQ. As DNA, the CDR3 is TGCGCCAGCAGCTTCCGGGACAGGGGAACAGATACGCAGTATTTT. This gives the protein CASSFRDRGTDTQYF. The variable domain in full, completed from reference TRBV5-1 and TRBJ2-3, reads KAGVTQTPRYLIKTRGQQVTLSCSPISGHRSVSWYQQTPGQGLQFLFEYFSETQRNKGNFPGRFSGRQFSNSRSEMNVSTLELGDSALYLCASSFRDRGTDTQYFGPGTRLTVL.

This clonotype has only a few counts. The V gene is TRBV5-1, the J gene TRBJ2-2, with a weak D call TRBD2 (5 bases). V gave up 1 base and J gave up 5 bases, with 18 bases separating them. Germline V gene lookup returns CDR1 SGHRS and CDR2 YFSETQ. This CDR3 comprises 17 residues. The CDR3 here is CASSLSSGLSWTGELFF. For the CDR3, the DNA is TGCGCCAGCAGCTTGTCAAGCGGACTGAGCTGGACCGGGGAGCTGTTTTTT.

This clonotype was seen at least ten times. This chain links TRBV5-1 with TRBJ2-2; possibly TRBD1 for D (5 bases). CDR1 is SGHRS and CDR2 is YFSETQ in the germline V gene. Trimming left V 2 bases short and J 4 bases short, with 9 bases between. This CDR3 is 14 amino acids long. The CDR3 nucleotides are TGCGCCAGCAGCTTTCAGGGCCGCACCGGGGAGCTGTTTTTT. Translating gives CASSFQGRTGELFF. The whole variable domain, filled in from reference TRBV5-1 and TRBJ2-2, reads KAGVTQTPRYLIKTRGQQVTLSCSPISGHRSVSWYQQTPGQGLQFLFEYFSETQRNKGNFPGRFSGRQFSNSRSEMNVSTLELGDSALYLCASSFQGRTGELFFGEGSRLTVL.

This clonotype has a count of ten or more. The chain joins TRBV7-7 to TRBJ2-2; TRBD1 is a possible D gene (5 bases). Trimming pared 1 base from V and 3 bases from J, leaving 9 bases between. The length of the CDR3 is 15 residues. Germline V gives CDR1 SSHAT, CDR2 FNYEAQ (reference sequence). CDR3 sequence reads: CASSLGRADTGELFF. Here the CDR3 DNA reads TGTGCCAGCAGCTTAGGCAGGGCGGACACCGGGGAGCTGTTTTTT.

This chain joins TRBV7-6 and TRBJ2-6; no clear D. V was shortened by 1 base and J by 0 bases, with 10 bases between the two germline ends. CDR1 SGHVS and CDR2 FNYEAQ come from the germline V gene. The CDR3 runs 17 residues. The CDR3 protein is CASSLGTARSGANVLTF. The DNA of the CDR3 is TGTGCCAGCAGCTTAGGGACGGCCCGCTCTGGGGCCAACGTCCTGACTTTC.

This CDR3 reads CASSFSGQGQEGYTF. The CDR3 DNA sequence: TGTGCCAGCAGCTTCTCGGGACAGGGGCAGGAAGGCTACACCTTC. This chain links TRBV7-8 with TRBJ1-2, with TRBD1 matching over 10 bases. This CDR3 region has 15 residues. Germline trimming cut 3 bases from V and 8 bases from J; bases unmatched to any gene: 9. Germline V gene data show CDR1 as SGHVS and CDR2 as FQNEAQ.